A single T cell receptor (beta chain) is shown here with its context. The antigen is undetermined. This CDR3 is 13 amino acids long. Germline CDR1 MNHNS, CDR2 SASEGT. V gave up 8 bases and J gave up 4 bases, with 12 bases separating them. The source of the sample is a study of cytomegalovirus exposure and HLA in healthy donors. PCR involved 60 Vbeta and 13 Jbeta primers. The table came from immunoSEQ multiplex PCR; TCRdb's copy has only in-frame clones and leaves some out. The table has under 200,000 clones, 75% to 80% seen once. General observations from the study: The authors later found HLA-associated TCR beta chains more clonally expanded than equally common others. It was confirmed in vitro that three of the CMV-associated chains were specific for CMV antigens. Presence/absence analyses supposed approximately even sequencing depth among donors. CMV serostatus was the only immune exposure information that was available.

The specimen sequenced was PBMCs. This TCR was sampled from a man between 50 and 59 years old in good health and CMV-seropositive. The genes are TRBV6-1 and TRBJ1-5; maybe TRBD1 (6 bases). The CDR3 loop reads CASSGQFNQPQHF. CDR3 DNA: TGTGCCAGCTCCGGACAGTTTAATCAGCCCCAGCATTTT.